Listed here is a single T cell receptor (beta chain). The antigen remains undetermined. Genomic DNA from each subset was divided evenly over several immunoSEQ plates. Original data processing: Junction-only immunoSEQ sequences carried no quality scores, so filtering differed. Sequencing was performed with immunoSEQ multiplex PCR; in TCRdb, only in-frame clones are kept and a portion is missing. V and J calls and clone size are those listed in that table; D and trimming were worked out from the DNA. The profile shows approximately 650,000 clones, over 95% of them singletons. Positive CCR7 selection of CD45RO-negative cells yielded the naive CD8 cells, and terminally differentiated effector memory CD45RA+ cells were excluded. The entry originates in a study of shared clonotypes between healthy human individuals. Findings and limits, study-wide: Naive CD4 clonotypes were shared across a handful of donors at about 5%. Tissues were not sampled, only blood, and their repertoires likely differ.

Germline CDR1 and CDR2: LNHNV and YYDKDF (reference sequence). With 0 bases removed from V and 4 bases from J, the gap between germline ends came to 21 bases. The CDR3 runs 18 residues. The chain joins TRBV15 to TRBJ1-1; D is perhaps TRBD1 (5 bases). The source is a woman in her 30s in good health. Sequencing was performed on naive CD8+ T cells sorted from blood. In DNA, the CDR3 is TGTGCCACCAGCAGAGATCAGGACATTCTTACCCGAGGCACTGAAGCTTTCTTT. Translation gives CATSRDQDILTRGTEAFF.